These 10 T cell receptor beta chains were sequenced from one sample in a study of blood T cell repertoires in COVID-19. Generated by immunoSEQ multiplex PCR, the TCRdb table keeps only in-frame clones and is missing some. The data contain hundreds of thousands of clones, roughly 80% of them singletons. The sequenced material came from peripheral blood. The receptors here all came from a woman aged 80 or over with acute or convalescent COVID-19.

The J gene is TRBJ2-5, the V gene TRBV7-2, with 7 bases lining up with TRBD1. The CDR3 is 15 amino acids. Per germline, CDR1 SGHTA and CDR2 FQGNSA. Germline trimming cut 1 base from V and 5 bases from J; bases unmatched to any gene: 7. This CDR3 is CASSLGDRQRETQYF. The CDR3 DNA sequence: TGTGCCAGCAGCTTAGGGGACAGACAACGGGAGACCCAGTACTTC.

V and J are TRBV2 and TRBJ2-3; the D gene is possibly TRBD1 (5 bases). The V and J ends lost 2 bases and 6 bases respectively, with 9 bases between them. In germline, CDR1 is SNHLY, CDR2 FYNNEI. CDR3 length: 13 residues. CDR3 residues: CASSEQGFDTQYF. DNA of the CDR3: TGTGCCAGCAGTGAACAGGGTTTTGATACGCAGTATTTT.

The J gene is TRBJ2-7, the V gene TRBV15; TRBD1 matches 8 bases. V lost 3 bases to trimming and J lost 0 bases; unmatched junction nucleotides: 7. This CDR3 is 16 amino acids long. The germline gives CDR1 LNHNV, CDR2 YYDKDF (reference sequence). The CDR3 DNA reads TGTGCCACCAGCAGCTACGGGACAGGAAACTCCTACGAGCAGTACTTC. Its translation: CATSSYGTGNSYEQYF.

V usage is TRBV7-8 and J usage is TRBJ1-2; 9 positions agree with TRBD1. CDR1 and CDR2 (germline): SGHVS, FQNEAQ. J lost 6 bases, V lost 5 bases, and 13 bases had no gene match. The CDR3 is made up of 16 amino acids. The CDR3 protein is CASSQGGAGTGNGYTF. The DNA of the CDR3 is TGTGCCAGCAGCCAAGGCGGGGCCGGGACAGGGAATGGCTACACCTTC.

This chain links TRBV12-3 or TRBV12-4 with TRBJ1-5; TRBD1 is a possible D gene (6 bases). V was cut by 6 bases and J by 9 bases, with 12 bases left in between. This CDR3 is 12 amino acids long. The CDR3 protein is CASRVLQGPQHF. The CDR3 DNA reads as TGTGCCAGCAGGGTACTACAGGGGCCCCAGCATTTT.

This chain joins TRBV6-4 and TRBJ1-6, with a weak D call TRBD1 (5 bases). CDR3 size: 12 residues. The ends were cut back, 2 bases at V and 9 bases at J, with 5 bases in the middle. Per germline, CDR1 MRHNA and CDR2 SNTAGT. The CDR3 reads CASSDRGSPLHF. CDR3 bases: TGTGCCAGCAGTGACAGGGGTTCACCCCTCCACTTT.

V usage is TRBV3-1 (or the pseudogene TRBV3-2) and J usage is TRBJ2-5, with 7 positions matching TRBD2. CDR3 size: 14 residues. Trimming removed 2 bases from V and 4 bases from J; junction bases left unmatched: 4. Looked up from germline, CDR1 is LGHDT and CDR2 is YNNKEL (reference sequence). CDR3 sequence (DNA): TGTGCCAGCAGCCAACGACTAGCTGGAGAGACCCAGTACTTC. The encoded protein is CASSQRLAGETQYF.

The rearrangement links TRBV7-8 to TRBJ2-5, with TRBD2 identical over 9 bases. Germline V gene sequence: CDR1 SGHVS, CDR2 FQNEAQ. This CDR3 contains 19 residues. The ends lost 5 bases at V and 5 bases at J; junction bases unmatched: 21. The CDR3: CASSPMGGTSSISWETQYF. CDR3 DNA sequence: TGTGCCAGCAGCCCCATGGGGGGGACTAGCTCAATTTCTTGGGAGACCCAGTACTTC.

This clone was counted between two and nine times. The V gene is TRBV2, the J gene TRBJ2-5; a weak D match, TRBD2 (6 bases). Germline loops: CDR1 SNHLY, CDR2 FYNNEI. Trimming removed 2 bases at V and 4 bases at J, with 14 bases between. The CDR3 runs to 15 residues. Written as DNA, the CDR3 is TGTGCCAGCAGTGAAAGGAACCAGGGACTAGAGACCCAGTACTTC. Translating it yields CASSERNQGLETQYF.

This chain links TRBV28 with TRBJ1-5; D is perhaps TRBD1 (5 bases). Germline V gene lookup returns CDR1 MDHEN and CDR2 SYDVKM. The CDR3 is 15 amino acids. V dropped 8 bases and J dropped 11 bases, with 25 bases sitting between them. The CDR3 loop is CASGWGWGAGNAQHF. In nucleotides, the CDR3 is TGTGCCAGCGGCTGGGGATGGGGCGCCGGAAACGCCCAGCATTTT.